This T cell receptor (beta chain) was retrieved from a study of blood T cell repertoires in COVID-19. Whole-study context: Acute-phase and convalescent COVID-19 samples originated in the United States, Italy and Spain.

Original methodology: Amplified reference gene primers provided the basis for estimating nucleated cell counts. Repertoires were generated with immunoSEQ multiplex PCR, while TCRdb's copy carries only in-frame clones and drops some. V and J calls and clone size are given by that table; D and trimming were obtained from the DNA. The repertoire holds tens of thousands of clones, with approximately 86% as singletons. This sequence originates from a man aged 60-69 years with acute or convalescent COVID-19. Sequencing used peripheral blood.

CDR3 nucleotides: TGTGCCAGCAGCGAGCTGGACACCATATATTTT. This codes for CASSELDTIYF. V and J are TRBV3-1 (or the pseudogene TRBV3-2) and TRBJ1-3; D is unresolved. CDR3 length equals 11 residues. Deletions cut 5 bases from V and 8 bases from J, with 7 bases between. The germline V gene has CDR1 LGHDT and CDR2 YNNKEL (reference sequence).